This T cell receptor (beta chain) derives from a study of blood T cell repertoires in COVID-19. For the study at large: Acute-phase and convalescent COVID-19 samples originated in the United States, Italy and Spain.

Germline values: CDR1 KGHSH, CDR2 LQKENI. V was trimmed by 10 bases and J by 1 base, leaving 16 bases between them. The CDR3 is made up of 15 amino acids. Per the authors' pipeline: Estimation of nucleated cell counts was performed using reference gene primer amplification. TCRdb keeps only in-frame clones here, not all; method: immunoSEQ multiplex PCR. Clonal size and the V and J genes are those of that table, whereas D and trimming came from the DNA. The sample records 150,000 or so clones, about 90% being singletons. Sequenced: peripheral blood. J is TRBJ2-2 and V is TRBV18; D is unresolved. The source is a man aged 50 to 60 with acute or convalescent COVID-19. The CDR3 DNA is TGTGCCACTCCACCCGCGGCAGAGAACACCGGGGAGCTGTTTTTT. Protein sequence: CATPPAAENTGELFF.